The T cell receptor beta chain under discussion was sequenced for a study of T cells in Graves' hyperthyroidism and ophthalmopathy. Researchers amplified the TCR beta CDR3 regions from RNA transcripts. Using the HTBI primer set, a first-round RT-PCR was run on the TCR CDR3. Using its own MiXCR run on the multiplex PCR reads, TCRdb lists one record per CDR3 protein. The sample holds about 610,000 distinct CDR3 sequences, 16% seen once. Ten or more counts support this clonotype. Its target is not known. Study-level results: Among clonotypes expanded in thyroid above 0.001, most were also found in blood.

With duration under 3 months, ophthalmopathy was active: Clinical Activity Score at least 3, NOSPECS at least 4. Uncontrolled infection, other autoimmune disease, pregnancy or lactation barred patients from enrollment. The sample taken for sequencing was blood. This clonotype was sampled from a woman between 35 and 50 years old with Graves' ophthalmopathy.

In DNA, the CDR3 is TGTGCCAGCAGCTTCCGGACGGACTCGACTGGGGCCAACGTCCTGACTTTC. It yields the protein CASSFRTDSTGANVLTF. The rearrangement joins TRBV11-2 to TRBJ2-6, with D perhaps matching TRBD2 (5 bases). The length of the CDR3 is 17 residues. Germline lookup yields CDR1 SGHAT and CDR2 FQNNGV. The V end lost 3 bases, the J end lost 2 bases, and 14 bases lay between the germline ends.